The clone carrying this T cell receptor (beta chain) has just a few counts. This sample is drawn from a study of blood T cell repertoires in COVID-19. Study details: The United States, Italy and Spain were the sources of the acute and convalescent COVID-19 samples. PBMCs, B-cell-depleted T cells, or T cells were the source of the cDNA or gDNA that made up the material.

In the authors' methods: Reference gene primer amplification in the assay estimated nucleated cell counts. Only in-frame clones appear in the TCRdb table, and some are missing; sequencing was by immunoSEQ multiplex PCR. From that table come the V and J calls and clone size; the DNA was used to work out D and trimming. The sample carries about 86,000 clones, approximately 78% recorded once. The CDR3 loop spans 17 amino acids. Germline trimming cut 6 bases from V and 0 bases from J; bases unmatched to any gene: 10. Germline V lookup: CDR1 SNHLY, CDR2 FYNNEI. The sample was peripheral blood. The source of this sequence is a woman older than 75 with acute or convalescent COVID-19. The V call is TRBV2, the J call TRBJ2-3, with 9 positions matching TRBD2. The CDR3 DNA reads TGTGCCAGCAGAGTACAGAGTAGCGGGAGAAGCACAGATACGCAGTATTTT. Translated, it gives CASRVQSSGRSTDTQYF.